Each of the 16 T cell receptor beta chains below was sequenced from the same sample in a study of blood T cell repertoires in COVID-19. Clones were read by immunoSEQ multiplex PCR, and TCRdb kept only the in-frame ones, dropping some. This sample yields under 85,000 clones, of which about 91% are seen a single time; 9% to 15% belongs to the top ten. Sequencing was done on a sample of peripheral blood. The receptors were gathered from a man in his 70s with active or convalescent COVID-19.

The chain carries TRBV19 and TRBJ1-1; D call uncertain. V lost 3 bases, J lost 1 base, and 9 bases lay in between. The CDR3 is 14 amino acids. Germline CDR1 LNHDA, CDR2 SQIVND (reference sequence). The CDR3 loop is CASSIGQKNTEAFF. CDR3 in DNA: TGTGCCAGTAGTATTGGGCAGAAGAACACTGAAGCTTTCTTT.

CDR3 sequence: CASSLARGGPNEKLFF. In DNA form, the CDR3 reads TGCGCCAGCAGCTTGGCCAGAGGGGGCCCTAATGAAAAACTGTTTTTT. The chain combines TRBV5-1 with TRBJ1-4, with TRBD1 matching 7 bases. V lost 0 bases, J lost 3 bases, and 5 bases stayed unmatched. There are 16 residues in the CDR3. CDR1 is SGHRS, CDR2 YFSETQ, per germline.

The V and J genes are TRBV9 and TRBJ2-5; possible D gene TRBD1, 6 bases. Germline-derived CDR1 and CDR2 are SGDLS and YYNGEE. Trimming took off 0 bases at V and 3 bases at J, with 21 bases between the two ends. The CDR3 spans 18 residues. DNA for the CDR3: TGTGCCAGCAGCGTAGGTCTAATGGCAGGGGATACTGAAGAGACCCAGTACTTC. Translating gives CASSVGLMAGDTEETQYF.

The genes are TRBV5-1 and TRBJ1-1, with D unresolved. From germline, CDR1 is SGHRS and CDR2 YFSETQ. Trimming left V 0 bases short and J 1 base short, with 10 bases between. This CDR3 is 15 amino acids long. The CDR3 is CASSLGLFGNTEAFF. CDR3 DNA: TGCGCCAGCAGCTTGGGCCTCTTCGGGAACACTGAAGCTTTCTTT.

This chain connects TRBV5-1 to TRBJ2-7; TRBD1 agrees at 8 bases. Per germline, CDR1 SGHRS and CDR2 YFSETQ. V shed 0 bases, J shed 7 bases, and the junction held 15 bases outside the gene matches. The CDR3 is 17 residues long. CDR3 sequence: CASSLAYGQGVRGEQYF. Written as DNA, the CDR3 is TGCGCCAGCAGCTTGGCCTACGGACAGGGAGTAAGGGGTGAGCAGTACTTC.

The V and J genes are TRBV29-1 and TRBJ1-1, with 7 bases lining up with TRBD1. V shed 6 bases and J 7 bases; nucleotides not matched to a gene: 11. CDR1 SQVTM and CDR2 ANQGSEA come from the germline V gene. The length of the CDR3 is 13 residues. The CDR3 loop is CSVHRQGLIEAFF. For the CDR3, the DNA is TGCAGCGTCCATCGACAGGGCTTGATTGAAGCTTTCTTT.

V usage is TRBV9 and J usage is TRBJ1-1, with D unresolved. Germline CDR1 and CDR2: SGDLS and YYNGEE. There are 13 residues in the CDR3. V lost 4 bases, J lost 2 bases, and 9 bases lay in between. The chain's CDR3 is CASSTTSNTEAFF. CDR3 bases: TGTGCCAGCAGCACAACAAGTAACACTGAAGCTTTCTTT.

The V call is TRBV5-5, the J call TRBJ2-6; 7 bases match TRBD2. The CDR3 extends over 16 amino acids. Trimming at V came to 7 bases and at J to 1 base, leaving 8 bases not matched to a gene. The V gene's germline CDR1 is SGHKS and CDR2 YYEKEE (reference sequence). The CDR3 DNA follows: TGTGCCAGCCATTCCCCGGGAGGATCTGGGGCCAACGTCCTGACTTTC. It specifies CASHSPGGSGANVLTF.

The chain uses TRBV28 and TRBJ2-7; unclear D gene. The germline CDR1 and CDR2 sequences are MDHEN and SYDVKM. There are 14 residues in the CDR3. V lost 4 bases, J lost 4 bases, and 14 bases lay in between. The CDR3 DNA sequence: TGTGCCAGCAGTTCCCCCCCTTTTTTTTACGAGCAGTACTTC. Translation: CASSSPPFFYEQYF.

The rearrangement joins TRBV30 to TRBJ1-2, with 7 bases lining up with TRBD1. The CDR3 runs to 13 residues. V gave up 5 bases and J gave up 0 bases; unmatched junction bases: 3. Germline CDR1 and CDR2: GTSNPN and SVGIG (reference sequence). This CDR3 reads CAWGTETNYGYTF. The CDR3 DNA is TGTGCCTGGGGGACAGAGACTAACTATGGCTACACCTTC.

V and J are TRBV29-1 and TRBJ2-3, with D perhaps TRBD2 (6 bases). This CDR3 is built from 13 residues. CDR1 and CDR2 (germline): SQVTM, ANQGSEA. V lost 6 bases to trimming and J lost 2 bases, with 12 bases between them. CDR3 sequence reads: CSVGLRTTDTQYF. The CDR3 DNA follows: TGCAGCGTCGGACTACGGACCACAGATACGCAGTATTTT.

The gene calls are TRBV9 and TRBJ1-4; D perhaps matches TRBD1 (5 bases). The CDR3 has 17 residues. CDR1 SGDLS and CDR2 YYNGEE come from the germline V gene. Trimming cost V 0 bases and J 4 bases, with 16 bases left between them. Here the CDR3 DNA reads TGTGCCAGCAGCGTAGCCGACAGAGGTTCCCATAATGAAAAACTGTTTTTT. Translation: CASSVADRGSHNEKLFF.

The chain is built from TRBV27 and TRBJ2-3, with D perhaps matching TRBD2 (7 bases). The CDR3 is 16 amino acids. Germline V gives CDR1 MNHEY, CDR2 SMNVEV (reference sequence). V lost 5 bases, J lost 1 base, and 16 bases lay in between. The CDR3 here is CASSIDRGARTDTQYF. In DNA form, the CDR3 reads TGTGCCAGCAGTATTGATCGGGGGGCGCGCACAGATACGCAGTATTTT.

CDR3 amino acids: CASSTGDSNQPQHF. In nucleotides, the CDR3 is TGCGCCAGCAGCACAGGAGATAGCAATCAGCCCCAGCATTTT. This chain links TRBV5-1 with TRBJ1-5; D is possibly TRBD1 (5 bases). The CDR3 consists of 14 residues. Trimming removed 4 bases from V and 0 bases from J, with 8 bases in between. Germline assignment: CDR1 SGHRS and CDR2 YFSETQ.

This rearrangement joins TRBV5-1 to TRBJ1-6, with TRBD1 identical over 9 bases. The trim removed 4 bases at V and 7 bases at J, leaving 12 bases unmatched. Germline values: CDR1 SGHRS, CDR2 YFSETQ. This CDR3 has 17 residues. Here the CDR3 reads CASSRQYRTGENSPLHF. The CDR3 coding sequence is TGCGCCAGCAGCAGGCAATACCGGACAGGGGAAAATTCACCCCTCCACTTT.

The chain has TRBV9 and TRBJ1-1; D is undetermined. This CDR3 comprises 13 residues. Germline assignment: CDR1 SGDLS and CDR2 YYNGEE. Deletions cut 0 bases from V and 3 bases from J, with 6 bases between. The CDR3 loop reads CASSVAPDTEAFF. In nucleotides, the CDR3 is TGTGCCAGCAGCGTAGCTCCGGACACTGAAGCTTTCTTT.